A selection of T cell receptor beta chains follows, all from one sample in a study of blood T cell repertoires in COVID-19. Produced via immunoSEQ multiplex PCR; TCRdb's table is partial and in-frame only. The table lists roughly 340,000 clones, roughly 86% of them singletons. Material for sequencing was PBMCs or T cells enriched from blood (not recorded which). The receptor source for this set is a middle-aged man in a cohort exposed to, infected with or recovered from COVID-19 (not recorded which). Each CDR3 is given with its conserved first and last residue. Fields, in order: clone size, V gene, D gene, J gene, CDR3 protein, CDR3 DNA. D genes are given only for firm matches. Some rows mark clone size as missing; the rest say once, few, many or name a class of expanded clone.

size: -
V: TRBV7-2
D: TRBD2
J: TRBJ2-2
CDR3: CASTSGPINTGELFF
DNA: TGTGCCAGCACTAGCGGACCCATCAACACCGGGGAGCTGTTTTTT

size: -
V: TRBV15
D: -
J: TRBJ2-6
CDR3: CATSRMSSGANVLTF
DNA: TGTGCCACCAGCAGGATGAGCTCTGGGGCCAACGTCCTGACTTTC

size: -
V: TRBV7-2
D: -
J: TRBJ2-7
CDR3: CASSLVKGVHEQYF
DNA: TGTGCCAGCAGCTTGGTCAAAGGGGTGCACGAGCAGTACTTC

size: -
V: TRBV4-2
D: -
J: TRBJ1-1
CDR3: CASSPLHRTENTEAFF
DNA: TGTGCCAGCAGCCCCTTACACCGGACAGAAAACACTGAAGCTTTCTTT

size: -
V: TRBV6-1
D: -
J: TRBJ1-1
CDR3: CASSDRDTNTEAFF
DNA: TGTGCCAGCAGTGACAGGGATACGAACACTGAAGCTTTCTTT

size: -
V: TRBV6-5
D: TRBD2
J: TRBJ2-7
CDR3: CASSRAGVTSYEQYF
DNA: TGTGCCAGCAGTAGAGCGGGAGTAACGTCCTACGAGCAGTACTTC

size: -
V: TRBV18
D: TRBD1
J: TRBJ1-6
CDR3: CASSPTGNSPLHF
DNA: TGTGCCAGCTCACCGACAGGGAATTCACCCCTCCACTTT

size: -
V: TRBV5-8
D: -
J: TRBJ1-5
CDR3: CASSQYTYNQPQHF
DNA: TGTGCCAGCAGCCAATACACGTATAATCAGCCCCAGCATTTT

size: -
V: TRBV19
D: TRBD1
J: TRBJ1-1
CDR3: CASHERQGSTEAFF
DNA: TGTGCCAGTCACGAAAGACAGGGGTCGACTGAAGCTTTCTTT

size: -
V: TRBV5-7
D: -
J: TRBJ2-2
CDR3: CASRLGVGELFF
DNA: TGTGCCAGCAGACTGGGAGTCGGGGAGCTGTTTTTT

size: once
V: TRBV7-2
D: TRBD2
J: TRBJ2-1
CDR3: CASSIETSVYNEQFF
DNA: TGTGCCAGCAGCATAGAAACTAGCGTTTACAATGAGCAGTTCTTC

size: -
V: TRBV10-2
D: TRBD2
J: TRBJ2-5
CDR3: CASSEKGSGTRETQYF
DNA: TGCGCCAGCAGTGAGAAGGGCAGCGGGACGCGAGAGACCCAGTACTTC

size: -
V: TRBV5-1
D: TRBD2
J: TRBJ2-7
CDR3: CASSLSAGVSYEQYF
DNA: TGCGCCAGCAGCTTGAGCGCGGGGGTCTCCTACGAGCAGTACTTC

size: -
V: TRBV9
D: TRBD1
J: TRBJ1-2
CDR3: CASSVAIPDRTNSANYGYTF
DNA: TGTGCCAGCAGCGTAGCCATACCGGACAGGACGAACTCAGCTAACTATGGCTACACCTTC

size: -
V: TRBV19
D: TRBD2
J: TRBJ2-2
CDR3: CASRSGINTGELFF
DNA: TGTGCCAGCAGAAGCGGGATTAACACCGGGGAGCTGTTTTTT

size: -
V: TRBV21-1
D: -
J: TRBJ2-7
CDR3: CASSKDGGGRYEQYF
DNA: TGTGCCAGCAGCAAAGACGGGGGTGGGCGATACGAGCAGTACTTC